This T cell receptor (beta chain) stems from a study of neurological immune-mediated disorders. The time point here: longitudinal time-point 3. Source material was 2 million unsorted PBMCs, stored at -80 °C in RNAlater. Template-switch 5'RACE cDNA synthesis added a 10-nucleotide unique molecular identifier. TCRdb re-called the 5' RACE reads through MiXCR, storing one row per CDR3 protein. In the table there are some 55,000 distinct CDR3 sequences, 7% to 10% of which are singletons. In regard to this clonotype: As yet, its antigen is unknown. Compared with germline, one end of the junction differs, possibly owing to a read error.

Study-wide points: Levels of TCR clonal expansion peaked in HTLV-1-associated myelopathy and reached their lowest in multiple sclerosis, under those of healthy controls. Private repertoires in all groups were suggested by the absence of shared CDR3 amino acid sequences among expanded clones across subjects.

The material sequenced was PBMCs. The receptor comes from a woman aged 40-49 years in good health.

This CDR3 is CASRYGKHEQFF. The CDR3 DNA follows: TGTGCCAGCAGATATGGAAAGCATGAGCAGTTCTTC. The V and J genes are TRBV5-1 and TRBJ2-1, with D hard to call. Germline V gives CDR1 SGHRS, CDR2 YFSETQ. The CDR3 is made up of 12 amino acids.